The rows below give T cell receptor beta chains drawn from one sample of a study of glioma-infiltrating T cells after dendritic cell vaccination. Data came from immunoSEQ multiplex PCR; TCRdb stores just in-frame clones and leaves some out. Of around 96,000 clones listed, 75% to 85% are singletons. Sequencing was performed on blood, taken before dendritic cell vaccination. Receptors originate from a human donor with glioblastoma. The conserved cysteine and the conserved F or W are not part of the CDR3 here. Some rows have no size entry. The others give once, few or many, or a class for an expanded clone.

TRBJ1-5	few	TRBV6-1	ASSPLGTGNQPQH
TRBJ2-1	NA	TRBV5-4	ASSLALSGPYNEQF
TRBJ2-2	NA	TRBV6-6	ASSYGHGSTGELF
TRBJ2-5	NA	TRBV2	ARRGFGQETQY
TRBJ2-1	NA	TRBV5-1	ASSPLGLAGGNEQF
TRBJ2-1	NA	TRBV9	ASSVATAGAGVDEQF
TRBJ1-2	NA	TRBV6-5	ASSRVLGDYGYT
TRBJ1-4	NA	TRBV5-1	ASSGEYGQGTVKLF
TRBJ2-3	NA	TRBV10-1	ASSEGTDTDTQY
TRBJ1-1	few	TRBV5-1	ASSLGTGQTEAF
TRBJ2-1	NA	TRBV10-1	ASSTGTSETNEQF
TRBJ2-7	once	TRBV5-1	ASSLGGVGNEQY
TRBJ1-2	NA	TRBV6-5	ASSPLQGPMDGYT
TRBJ2-7	NA	TRBV7-3	ASSGGSGGSYEQY
TRBJ2-1	NA	TRBV1	TSSQDEESSYNEQF
TRBJ2-5	NA	TRBV27	ASSLQAGGPWETQY
TRBJ1-4	NA	TRBV5-1	ASSLVSRGNEKLF
TRBJ1-1	NA	TRBV27	ASNTQRRGNTEAF